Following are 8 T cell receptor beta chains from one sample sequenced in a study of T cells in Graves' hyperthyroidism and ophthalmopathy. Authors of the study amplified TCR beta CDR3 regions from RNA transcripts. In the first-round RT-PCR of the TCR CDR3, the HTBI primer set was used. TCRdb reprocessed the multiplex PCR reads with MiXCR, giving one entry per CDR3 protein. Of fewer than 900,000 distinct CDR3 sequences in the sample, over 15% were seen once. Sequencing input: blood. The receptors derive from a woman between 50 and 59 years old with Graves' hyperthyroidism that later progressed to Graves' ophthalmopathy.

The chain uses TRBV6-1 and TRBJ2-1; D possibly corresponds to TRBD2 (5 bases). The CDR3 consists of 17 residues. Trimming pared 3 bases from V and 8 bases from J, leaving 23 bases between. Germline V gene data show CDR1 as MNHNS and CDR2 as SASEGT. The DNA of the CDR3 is TGTGCCAGCAGTGACCCACCACTAGGTTCTAGAGCGGATGAGCAGTTCTTC. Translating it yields CASSDPPLGSRADEQFF.

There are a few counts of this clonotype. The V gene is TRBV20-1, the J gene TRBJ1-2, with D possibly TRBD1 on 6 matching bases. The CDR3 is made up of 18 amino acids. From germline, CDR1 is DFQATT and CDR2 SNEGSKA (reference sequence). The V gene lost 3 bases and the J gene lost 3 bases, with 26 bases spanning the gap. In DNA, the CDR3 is TGCAGTGCTAGGGGGCCTCGGGACCCAGGGGACCCATACTATGGCTACACCTTC. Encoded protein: CSARGPRDPGDPYYGYTF.

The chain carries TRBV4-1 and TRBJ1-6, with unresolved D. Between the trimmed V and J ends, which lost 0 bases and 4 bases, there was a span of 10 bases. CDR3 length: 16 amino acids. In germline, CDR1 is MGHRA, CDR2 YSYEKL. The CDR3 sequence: CASSQDRNSYNSPLHF. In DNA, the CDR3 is TGCGCCAGCAGCCAAGATCGGAACAGTTATAATTCACCCCTCCACTTT.

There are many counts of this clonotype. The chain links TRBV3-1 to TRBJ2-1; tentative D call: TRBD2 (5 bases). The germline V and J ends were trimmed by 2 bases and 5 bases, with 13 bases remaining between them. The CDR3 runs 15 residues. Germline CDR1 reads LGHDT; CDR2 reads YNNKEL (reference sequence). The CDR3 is CASSQTRTPDNEQFF. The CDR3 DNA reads TGTGCCAGCAGCCAAACGCGGACTCCAGACAATGAGCAGTTCTTC.

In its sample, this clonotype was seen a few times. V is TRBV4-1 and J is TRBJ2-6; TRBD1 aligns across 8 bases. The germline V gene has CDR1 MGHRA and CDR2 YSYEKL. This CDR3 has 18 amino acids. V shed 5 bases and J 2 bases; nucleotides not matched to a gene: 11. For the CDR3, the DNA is TGCGCCAGCAGCTTCGGGAGACAGGGGATTACTGGGGCCAACGTCCTGACTTTC. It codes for CASSFGRQGITGANVLTF.

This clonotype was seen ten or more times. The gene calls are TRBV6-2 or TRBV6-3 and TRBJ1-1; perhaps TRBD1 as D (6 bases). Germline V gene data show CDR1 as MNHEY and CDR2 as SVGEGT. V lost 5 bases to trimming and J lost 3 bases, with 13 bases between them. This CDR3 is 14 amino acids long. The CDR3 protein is CASSADRPDTEAFF. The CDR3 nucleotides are TGTGCCAGCAGTGCGGACAGACCTGACACTGAAGCTTTCTTT.

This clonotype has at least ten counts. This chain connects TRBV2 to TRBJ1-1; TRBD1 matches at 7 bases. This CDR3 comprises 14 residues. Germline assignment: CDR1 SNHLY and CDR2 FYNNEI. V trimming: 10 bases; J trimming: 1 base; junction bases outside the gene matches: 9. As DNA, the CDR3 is TGTGCCACCGAGCCACAGGGGACGAACACTGAAGCTTTCTTT. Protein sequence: CATEPQGTNTEAFF.

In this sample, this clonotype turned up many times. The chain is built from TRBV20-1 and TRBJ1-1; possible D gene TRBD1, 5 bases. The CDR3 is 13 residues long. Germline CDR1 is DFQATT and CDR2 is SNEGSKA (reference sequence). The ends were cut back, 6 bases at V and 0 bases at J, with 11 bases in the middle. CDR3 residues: CSAYGGLNTEAFF. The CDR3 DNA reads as TGCAGTGCCTATGGGGGGTTGAACACTGAAGCTTTCTTT.